Listed here is a single T cell receptor (beta chain). The trim removed 7 bases at V and 3 bases at J, leaving 7 bases unmatched. This CDR3 is built from 14 residues. CDR1 is SQVTM, CDR2 ANQGSEA, per germline. Profiling relied on immunoSEQ multiplex PCR, and the TCRdb table lists in-frame clones only, not all of them. The sample includes approximately 730,000 clones, 70% to 90% seen only once; the top ten take roughly 0.01%. These data belong to a study of shared T cell receptors in the human thymus. These data are also associated with another study on human thymus T cells. That report adds: Each of the donors was a healthy Finnish infant who was undergoing open corrective cardiac surgery for congenital heart defects. Thymus was obtained from resections taken during corrective heart surgery. Related research reported highly overlapping thymic repertoires among unrelated individuals.

Input material: thymocytes. The rearrangement joins TRBV29-1 to TRBJ1-1, with 11 bases matching TRBD1. This sequence originates from a girl in the first two years of life with a congenital heart defect. The CDR3 DNA reads as TGCAGCGCTGGGGGGGACAGGGGGTACACTGAAGCTTTCTTT. It translates to CSAGGDRGYTEAFF.